This T cell receptor (beta chain) was retrieved from a study of blood T cell repertoires in COVID-19 (TCRdb year 2020). Study-level background: Collaborator samples came from the United States, Italy and Spain and covered acute and convalescent phases of COVID-19. The material from the prospective study consisted of cDNA or gDNA derived from T cells, B-cell-depleted T cells, or PBMCs. Subjects who had been exposed to COVID-19, were actively infected with it, or had recovered from it provided the deeply sampled blood TCRbeta repertoires that made up the dataset. The repertoires were released in a freely available public database meant as a resource for research on the immune response to SARS-CoV-2. A de-identified subject ID, COVID-19 status, age in years and sex were almost always included in the sample metadata. Where available, HLA class I and class II types were obtained from metadata supplied by the sample provider rather than from assay-based typing. The samples were drawn from the first 160 participants of the ongoing ImmuneRACE study and from some 1,300 subjects provided by 6 global collaborators.

With regard to this clone: The clone's antigen remains unknown. Base-call qualities are not available, and no considerably larger clone is one nucleotide away.

TCRbeta CDR3 regions were amplified from genomic DNA using the immunoSEQ Assay, a bias-controlled multiplex PCR. The source study handled its data this way. The number of nucleated cells in each sample was estimated by amplification of reference gene primers within the assay. To quantify the absolute abundance of each unique TCRbeta CDR3 rearrangement, sequence reads were collapsed and filtered. Productive Simpson clonality was computed per sample as the square root of Simpson's diversity index over productive rearrangements. The source is immuneACCESS, and TCRdb retained only in-frame sequences with V and J called. Part of the clones is not carried over; for the studies checked, unresolved V genes explain less than half of this, and the remainder is unexplained. The D gene and trimming were derived from the DNA, and the V and J assignments and clone size from that table. For this sample the table gives approximately 210,000 clones, of which 80% to 90% were detected only once. Around 0.7% of the sample is held by the ten biggest clonotypes.

General findings and caveats noted by the study authors: The amount of clinical and demographic metadata varied by source and participant and was provided uncurated.

Collaborating institutions collected whole blood in K2EDTA tubes following their own protocols. Collaborator samples were shipped for TCRbeta analysis as frozen whole blood, isolated PBMCs, or DNA extracted from either sample type. The receptor's source is a man aged 40-49 years with acute or convalescent COVID-19. What was sequenced was peripheral blood.

The CDR3 loop reads CASTLRLGGKIYNEQFF. The DNA reads as follows: TGTGCCAGCACCCTCAGGTTGGGCGGGAAGATCTACAATGAGCAGTTCTTC. The sequence joins TRBV6-4 to TRBJ2-1; the D gene is possibly TRBD2, with 6 bases matching. The germline V gene encodes CDR1 MRHNA and CDR2 SNTAGT. The V and J ends are trimmed by 7 bases and 3 bases, leaving 22 bases between them. Reading from cysteine to phenylalanine, the CDR3 counts 17 amino acids. Here the CDR3 DNA is all that survives: 51 bases in frame from base 1.